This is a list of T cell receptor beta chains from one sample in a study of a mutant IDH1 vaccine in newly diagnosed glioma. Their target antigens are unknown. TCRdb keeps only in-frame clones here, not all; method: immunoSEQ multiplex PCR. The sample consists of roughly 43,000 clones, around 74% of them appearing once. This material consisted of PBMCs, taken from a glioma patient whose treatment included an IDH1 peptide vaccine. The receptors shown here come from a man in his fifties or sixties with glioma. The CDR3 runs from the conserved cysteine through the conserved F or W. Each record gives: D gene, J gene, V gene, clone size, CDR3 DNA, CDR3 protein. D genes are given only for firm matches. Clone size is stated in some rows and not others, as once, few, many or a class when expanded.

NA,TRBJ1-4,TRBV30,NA,TGTGCCTGGAGTCGGTCCTACCTGGCTAATGAAAAACTGTTTTTT,CAWSRSYLANEKLFF
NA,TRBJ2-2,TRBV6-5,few,TGTGCCAGCAGTTACGACGGGGGCCTCACCGGGGAGCTGTTTTTT,CASSYDGGLTGELFF
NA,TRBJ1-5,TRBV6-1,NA,TGTGCCAGCGGTCCCGCAGGCGGTCAGCCCCAGCATTTT,CASGPAGGQPQHF
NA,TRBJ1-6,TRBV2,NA,TGTGCCAGCACTGTGGGGGGGCTTAATTCACCCCTCCACTTT,CASTVGGLNSPLHF
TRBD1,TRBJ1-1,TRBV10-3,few,TGTGCCATCCAGGGGGCAGGCACTGAAGCTTTCTTT,CAIQGAGTEAFF
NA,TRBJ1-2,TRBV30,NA,TGTGCCTGGATGACAGAAAGGTCCTATGGCTACACCTTC,CAWMTERSYGYTF
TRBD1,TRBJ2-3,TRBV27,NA,TGTGCCAGCAGTTTGAGAGGGGACAGGGTCCCCCGCACAGATACGCAGTATTTT,CASSLRGDRVPRTDTQYF
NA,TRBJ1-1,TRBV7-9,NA,TGTGCCACCGGGACGGGAAACACTGAAGCTTTCTTT,CATGTGNTEAFF
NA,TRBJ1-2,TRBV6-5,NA,TGTGCCAGCAGTTACTCGTGGAGCGACAGCAGACACTACACCTTC,CASSYSWSDSRHYTF
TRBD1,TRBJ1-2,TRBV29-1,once,TGCAGCGTCTTACCCGGACAGGGTAACTATGGCTACACCTTC,CSVLPGQGNYGYTF